The 24 T cell receptor beta chains given below trace back to one sample, sequenced in a study of CD8 T cells in Susac syndrome. With random hexamers, reverse transcription was performed on about 0.45 to 1 ug of RNA. In TCRdb, the immunoSEQ multiplex PCR reads were re-called with MiXCR into one record per CDR3 protein. Here the sample spans about 80,000 distinct CDR3 sequences, about 91% being singletons. The sample taken for sequencing was CD8+ T cells from PBMCs. The source of these receptors is a human donor with multiple sclerosis.

This rearrangement joins TRBV20-1 to TRBJ2-7; D perhaps matches TRBD1 (6 bases). Deletions cut 3 bases from V and 0 bases from J, with 15 bases between. The germline CDR1 and CDR2 sequences are DFQATT and SNEGSKA (reference sequence). The CDR3 extends over 15 amino acids. The CDR3 DNA reads as TGCAGTGCTAGTGGGGGACACCTATCCTCCTACGAGCAGTACTTC. It encodes CSASGGHLSSYEQYF.

The V and J genes are TRBV5-4 and TRBJ2-5; no reliable D call. In germline, CDR1 is SGHNT, CDR2 YYREEE (reference sequence). The length of the CDR3 is 14 residues. V was pared by 0 bases and J by 2 bases, with 8 bases between. The DNA for the CDR3 is TGTGCCAGCAGCTTGGAAAACAGACAAGAGACCCAGTACTTC. Its translation is CASSLENRQETQYF.

The genes are TRBV18 and TRBJ2-5, with D perhaps TRBD1 (7 bases). Per the germline V gene, CDR1 is KGHSH and CDR2 is LQKENI. CDR3 length: 15 amino acids. V lost 6 bases and J 2 bases, leaving 16 bases between the germline ends. The chain's CDR3 is CASSGGQPYQETQYF. DNA of the CDR3: TGTGCCAGCTCGGGGGGACAGCCCTATCAAGAGACCCAGTACTTC.

The rearrangement uses TRBV9 and TRBJ2-7; TRBD2 is a possible D gene (5 bases). CDR3 length: 14 residues. V dropped 0 bases and J dropped 3 bases, with 10 bases sitting between them. The germline V gene encodes CDR1 SGDLS and CDR2 YYNGEE. Here the CDR3 reads CASSVASRDYEQYF. DNA for the CDR3: TGTGCCAGCAGCGTAGCTAGCCGGGACTACGAGCAGTACTTC.

The chain uses TRBV20-1 and TRBJ1-1, with D possibly being TRBD1 (5 bases). The CDR3 runs to 15 residues. Germline CDR1 DFQATT, CDR2 SNEGSKA (reference sequence). Trimming left V 5 bases short and J 0 bases short, with 16 bases between. The CDR3 nucleotides are TGCAGTGCTCCCATCGGGGGGGTGTTGAACACTGAAGCTTTCTTT. It is translated as CSAPIGGVLNTEAFF.

V gene TRBV7-9 combines with J gene TRBJ2-1, with 9 bases aligning to TRBD1. CDR1 and CDR2 (germline): SEHNR, FQNEAQ (reference sequence). This CDR3 comprises 16 residues. The V segment lost 2 bases and the J segment 5 bases; nucleotides outside the gene matches: 7. The CDR3 sequence: CASSLPDRGNNNEQFF. CDR3 DNA sequence: TGTGCCAGCAGCTTACCGGACAGGGGTAATAACAATGAGCAGTTCTTC.

This clonotype is a singleton in its sample. DNA of the CDR3: TGTGCCAGCAGCTTGGATCCAGGGATTAACACTGAAGCTTTCTTT. Amino acids: CASSLDPGINTEAFF. The chain has TRBV5-5 and TRBJ1-1; maybe TRBD1 (5 bases). CDR3 length: 15 residues. Germline lookup yields CDR1 SGHKS and CDR2 YYEKEE (reference sequence). V shed 0 bases and J shed 2 bases, with 11 bases lying between them.

The chain combines TRBV20-1 with TRBJ1-1; D unresolved. The CDR3 covers 14 residues. Germline V gives CDR1 DFQATT, CDR2 SNEGSKA (reference sequence). Trimming removed 6 bases from V and 6 bases from J, with 20 bases in between. The CDR3 nucleotides read TGCAGTGCGCTAGAGCCCGCAGGATCCGCTGAAGCTTTCTTT. It codes for CSALEPAGSAEAFF.

The chain has TRBV28 and TRBJ1-1; D gene ambiguous. Trimming removed 7 bases at V and 1 base at J, with 1 base between. The CDR3 covers 10 residues. Germline CDR1 and CDR2: MDHEN and SYDVKM. The CDR3 coding sequence is TGTGCCAGCAAGAACACTGAAGCTTTCTTT. Its translation: CASKNTEAFF.

This chain connects TRBV7-8 to TRBJ2-5, with 11 bases lining up with TRBD2. Germline V gene data show CDR1 as SGHVS and CDR2 as FQNEAQ. The CDR3 consists of 17 residues. With V trimmed by 1 base and J by 0 bases, 4 bases remained unmatched. Written as DNA, the CDR3 is TGTGCCAGCAGCTTAGATAGCGGGAGGGCCAACCAAGAGACCCAGTACTTC. This codes for CASSLDSGRANQETQYF.

The chain has TRBV19 and TRBJ1-1; D perhaps matches TRBD1 (5 bases). Looked up from germline, CDR1 is LNHDA and CDR2 is SQIVND (reference sequence). The CDR3 runs 12 residues. Deletions cut 1 base from V and 9 bases from J, with 9 bases between. CDR3 nucleotide sequence: TGTGCCAGTAGTATAGCGGGACCGCAAGCTTTCTTT. Its protein product is CASSIAGPQAFF.

The V and J genes are TRBV11-2 and TRBJ2-1; either TRBD1 or TRBD2 may fit D (5 bases each). Deletions cut 1 base from V and 3 bases from J, with 13 bases between. Looked up from germline, CDR1 is SGHAT and CDR2 is FQNNGV. The CDR3 runs 16 residues. The CDR3 nucleotides are TGTGCCAGCAGCTTAGCGGGACCACTTTTCTACAATGAGCAGTTCTTC. This encodes CASSLAGPLFYNEQFF.

The CDR3 coding sequence is TGTGCCAGCAGTTACTCGGGTAGCTCTTACAATGAGCAGTTCTTC. This translates into CASSYSGSSYNEQFF. This chain links TRBV6-5 with TRBJ2-1; D is ambiguous. Trimming left V 0 bases short and J 4 bases short, with 10 bases between. The CDR3 spans 15 residues. CDR1 is MNHEY, CDR2 SVGAGI, per germline.

This rearrangement joins TRBV29-1 to TRBJ1-2, with TRBD1 matching over 7 bases. The CDR3 runs to 12 residues. Trimming cost V 7 bases and J 8 bases; bases outside gene matches: 10. Germline V gives CDR1 SQVTM, CDR2 ANQGSEA. CDR3 in DNA: TGCAGCGACCTACCGCAGGGGGGAGGCTACACCTTC. Protein: CSDLPQGGGYTF.

This chain connects TRBV27 to TRBJ2-1; the D gene could be TRBD1 or TRBD2 (5 bases each). Deletions cut 5 bases from V and 8 bases from J, with 19 bases between. The CDR3 contains 15 residues. Germline V gene data show CDR1 as MNHEY and CDR2 as SMNVEV (reference sequence). Written as DNA, the CDR3 is TGTGCCAGCAGTGGGGTCTGGGGGAGTGGGCATGAGCAGTTCTTC. It is translated as CASSGVWGSGHEQFF.

This chain connects TRBV5-1 to TRBJ2-5, with 13 bases fitting TRBD2. Germline CDR1 and CDR2: SGHRS and YFSETQ. V shed 4 bases and J 3 bases; nucleotides not matched to a gene: 0. CDR3 length: 14 residues. The CDR3 sequence is CASSGLAGEETQYF. The CDR3 DNA sequence: TGCGCCAGCAGCGGACTAGCGGGAGAAGAGACCCAGTACTTC.

The V and J genes are TRBV5-6 and TRBJ2-7; D is unresolved. This CDR3 comprises 15 residues. The germline CDR1 and CDR2 sequences are SGHDT and YYEEEE. Trimming cost V 0 bases and J 6 bases, with 16 bases left between them. The CDR3 sequence: CASSLGQFPWGEQYF. The CDR3 DNA is TGTGCCAGCAGCTTGGGGCAGTTCCCCTGGGGCGAGCAGTACTTC.

The gene calls are TRBV28 and TRBJ2-7; 7 bases line up with TRBD1. The V gene's germline CDR1 is MDHEN and CDR2 SYDVKM. J lost 5 bases, V lost 7 bases, and 14 bases had no gene match. The CDR3 consists of 15 residues. CDR3 in DNA: TGTGCCAGCACGTCCGACAGGGCGGTCTCGGACGAGCAGTACTTC. As protein: CASTSDRAVSDEQYF.

A single count supports this clonotype. The chain's CDR3 is CASSLAWRVGGGLEETQYF. CDR3 bases: TGTGCCAGCAGCTTAGCGTGGAGAGTAGGCGGGGGTCTCGAAGAGACCCAGTACTTC. The chain links TRBV7-8 to TRBJ2-5, with 7 bases that match TRBD2. CDR3 size: 19 residues. Per germline, CDR1 SGHVS and CDR2 FQNEAQ. The trim removed 0 bases at V and 3 bases at J, leaving 16 bases unmatched.

The gene calls are TRBV21-1 and TRBJ2-2; TRBD1 is the table's D call, not checked against the DNA. TRBV21-1 is marked as a pseudogene. This CDR3 is built from 15 residues. CDR3 DNA: TGTGCCAGCAGCAGATCTTCAGGGTATCACGGGGAGCTGTTTTTT. Protein sequence: CASSRSSGYHGELFF.

The chain carries TRBV28 and TRBJ2-1, with D possibly being TRBD1 (6 bases). The CDR3 is made up of 14 amino acids. The ends were cut back, 7 bases at V and 6 bases at J, with 16 bases in the middle. Germline assignment: CDR1 MDHEN and CDR2 SYDVKM. This CDR3 is CASKSRDNPNEQFF. The CDR3 DNA follows: TGTGCCAGCAAATCCCGGGACAATCCCAATGAGCAGTTCTTC.

This chain links TRBV5-1 with TRBJ2-1; D gene unclear. CDR1 is SGHRS and CDR2 is YFSETQ in the germline V gene. V was cut by 0 bases and J by 4 bases, with 8 bases left in between. This CDR3 spans 14 amino acids. The CDR3 sequence is CASSLELEYNEQFF. The CDR3 DNA sequence: TGCGCCAGCAGCTTGGAGCTAGAATACAATGAGCAGTTCTTC.

This clonotype occurred a few times. The CDR3 DNA sequence: TGTGCCAGCAGGCCCACAGAGAACACTGAAGCTTTCTTT. It is translated as CASRPTENTEAFF. The chain combines TRBV7-9 with TRBJ1-1; D not resolved. This CDR3 is built from 13 residues. The germline gives CDR1 SEHNR, CDR2 FQNEAQ (reference sequence). Trimming took off 6 bases at V and 1 base at J, with 9 bases between the two ends.

V usage is TRBV5-4 and J usage is TRBJ1-1; D is uncertain. Trimming took 1 base from V and 6 from J, leaving 7 bases between them. CDR1 and CDR2 (germline): SGHNT, YYREEE (reference sequence). The CDR3 has 12 amino acids. CDR3 region: CASSLSASEAFF. The DNA for the CDR3 is TGTGCCAGCAGCTTGTCGGCATCTGAAGCTTTCTTT.